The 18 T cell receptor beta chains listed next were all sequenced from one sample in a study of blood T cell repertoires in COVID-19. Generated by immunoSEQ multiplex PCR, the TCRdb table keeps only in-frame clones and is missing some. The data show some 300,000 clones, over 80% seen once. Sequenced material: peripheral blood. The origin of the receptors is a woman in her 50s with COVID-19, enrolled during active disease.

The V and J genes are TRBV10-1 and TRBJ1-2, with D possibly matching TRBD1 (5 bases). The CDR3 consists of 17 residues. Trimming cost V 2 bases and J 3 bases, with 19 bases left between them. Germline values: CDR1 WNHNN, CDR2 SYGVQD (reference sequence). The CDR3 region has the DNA TGCGCCAGCAGTGAGAGGGGTGCGGCAGGGTTATACTATGGCTACACCTTC. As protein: CASSERGAAGLYYGYTF.

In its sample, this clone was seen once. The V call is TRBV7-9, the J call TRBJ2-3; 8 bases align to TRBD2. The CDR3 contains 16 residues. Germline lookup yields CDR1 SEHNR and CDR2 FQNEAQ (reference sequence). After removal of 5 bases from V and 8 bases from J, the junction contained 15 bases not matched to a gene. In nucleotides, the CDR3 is TGTGCCAGCAGCATATCTAGCGGCGCGGCGGGGGGTACGCAGTATTTT. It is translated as CASSISSGAAGGTQYF.

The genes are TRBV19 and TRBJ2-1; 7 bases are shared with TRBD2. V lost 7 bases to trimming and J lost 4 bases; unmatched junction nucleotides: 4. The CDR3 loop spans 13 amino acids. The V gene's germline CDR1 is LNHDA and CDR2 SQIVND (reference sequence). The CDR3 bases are TGTGCCAGTAACTGGGGGGGTTACAATGAGCAGTTCTTC. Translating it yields CASNWGGYNEQFF.

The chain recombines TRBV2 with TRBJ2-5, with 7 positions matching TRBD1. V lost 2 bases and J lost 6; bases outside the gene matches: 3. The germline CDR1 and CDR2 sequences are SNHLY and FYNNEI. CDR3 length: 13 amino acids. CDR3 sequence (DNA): TGTGCCAGCAGTGAATCCAGGGGGAAGACCCAGTACTTC. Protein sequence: CASSESRGKTQYF. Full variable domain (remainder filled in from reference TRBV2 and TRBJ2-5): EPEVTQTPSHQVTQMGQEVILRCVPISNHLYFYWYRQILGQKVEFLVSFYNNEISEKSEIFDDQFSVERPDGSNFTLKIRSTKLEDSAMYFCASSESRGKTQYFGPGTRLLVL.

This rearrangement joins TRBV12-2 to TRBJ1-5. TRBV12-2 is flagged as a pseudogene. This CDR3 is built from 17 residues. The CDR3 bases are TGTGCAAGTCGCTCCACCTGGTGGAGGGAAGGCAATCAGCCCCAGCATTTT. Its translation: CASRSTWWREGNQPQHF.

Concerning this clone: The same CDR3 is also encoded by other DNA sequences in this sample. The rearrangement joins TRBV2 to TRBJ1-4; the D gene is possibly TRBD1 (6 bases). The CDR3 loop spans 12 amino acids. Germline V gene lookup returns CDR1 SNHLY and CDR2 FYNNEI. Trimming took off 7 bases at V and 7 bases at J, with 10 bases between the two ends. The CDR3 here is CASTRGSEKLFF. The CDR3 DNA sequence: TGTGCCAGCACCAGGGGTTCTGAAAAACTGTTTTTT.

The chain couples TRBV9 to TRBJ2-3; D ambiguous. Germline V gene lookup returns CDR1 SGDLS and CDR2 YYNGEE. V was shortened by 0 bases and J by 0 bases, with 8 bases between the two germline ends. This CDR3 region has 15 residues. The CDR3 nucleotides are TGTGCCAGCAGCGTAGTTGGAGTCAGCACAGATACGCAGTATTTT. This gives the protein CASSVVGVSTDTQYF.

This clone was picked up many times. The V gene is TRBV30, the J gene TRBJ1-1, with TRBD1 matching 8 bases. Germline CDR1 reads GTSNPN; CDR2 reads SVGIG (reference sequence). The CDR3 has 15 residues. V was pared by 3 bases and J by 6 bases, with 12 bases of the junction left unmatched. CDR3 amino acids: CAWRELGQGVSEAFF. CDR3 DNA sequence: TGTGCCTGGAGGGAACTAGGACAGGGAGTATCTGAAGCTTTCTTT. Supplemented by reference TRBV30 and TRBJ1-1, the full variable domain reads SQTIHQWPATLVQPVGSPLSLECTVEGTSNPNLYWYRQAAGRGLQLLFYSVGIGQISSEVPQNLSASRPQDRQFILSSKKLLLSDSGFYLCAWRELGQGVSEAFFGQGTRLTVV.

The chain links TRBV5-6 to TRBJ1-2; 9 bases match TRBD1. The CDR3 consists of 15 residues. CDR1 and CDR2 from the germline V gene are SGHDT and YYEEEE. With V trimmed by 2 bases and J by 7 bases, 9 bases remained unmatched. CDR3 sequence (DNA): TGTGCCAGCAGCTTAAGCGCCACAGGGGGCGGTGGCTACACCTTC. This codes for CASSLSATGGGGYTF.

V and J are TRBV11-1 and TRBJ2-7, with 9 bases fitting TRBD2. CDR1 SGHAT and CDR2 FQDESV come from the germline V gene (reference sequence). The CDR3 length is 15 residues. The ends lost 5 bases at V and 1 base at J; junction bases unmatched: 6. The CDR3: CASSRVSGSSYEQYF. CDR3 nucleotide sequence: TGTGCCAGCAGCCGGGTTAGCGGGAGTTCCTACGAGCAGTACTTC.

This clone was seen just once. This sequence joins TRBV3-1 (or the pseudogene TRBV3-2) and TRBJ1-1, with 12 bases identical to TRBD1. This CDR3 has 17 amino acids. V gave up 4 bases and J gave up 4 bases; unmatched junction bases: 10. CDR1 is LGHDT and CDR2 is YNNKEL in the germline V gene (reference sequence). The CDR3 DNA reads TGTGCCAGCAGCCTGACCCCGGGACAGGGGGCGGTCACTGAAGCTTTCTTT. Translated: CASSLTPGQGAVTEAFF.

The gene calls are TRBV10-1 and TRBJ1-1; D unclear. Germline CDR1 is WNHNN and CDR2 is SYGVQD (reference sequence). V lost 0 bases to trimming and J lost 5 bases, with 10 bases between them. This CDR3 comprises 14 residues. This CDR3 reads CASSESISLTEAFF. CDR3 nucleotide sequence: TGCGCCAGCAGTGAGTCGATAAGCCTTACTGAAGCTTTCTTT.

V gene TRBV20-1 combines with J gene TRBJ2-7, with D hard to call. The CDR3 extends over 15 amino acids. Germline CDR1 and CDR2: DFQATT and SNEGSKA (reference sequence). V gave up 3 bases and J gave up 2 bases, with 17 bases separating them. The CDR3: CSASGARTNAYEQYF. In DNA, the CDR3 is TGCAGTGCTAGTGGCGCTAGAACGAACGCCTACGAGCAGTACTTC.

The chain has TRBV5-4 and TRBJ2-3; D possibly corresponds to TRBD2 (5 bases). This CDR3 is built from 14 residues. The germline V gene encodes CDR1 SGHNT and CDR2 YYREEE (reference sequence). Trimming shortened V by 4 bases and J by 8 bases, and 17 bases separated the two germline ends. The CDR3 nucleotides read TGTGCCAGCAGCGGAGGAGTCACCAAAGTTACGCAGTATTTT. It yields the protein CASSGGVTKVTQYF.

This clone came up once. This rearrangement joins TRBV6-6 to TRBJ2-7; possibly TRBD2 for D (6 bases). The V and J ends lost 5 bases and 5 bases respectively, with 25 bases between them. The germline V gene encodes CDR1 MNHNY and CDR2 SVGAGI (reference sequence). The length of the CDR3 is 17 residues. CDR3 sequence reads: CASSPLPRRGSPHEQYF. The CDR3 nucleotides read TGTGCCAGCAGTCCCCTCCCACGACGGGGGAGCCCCCACGAGCAGTACTTC.

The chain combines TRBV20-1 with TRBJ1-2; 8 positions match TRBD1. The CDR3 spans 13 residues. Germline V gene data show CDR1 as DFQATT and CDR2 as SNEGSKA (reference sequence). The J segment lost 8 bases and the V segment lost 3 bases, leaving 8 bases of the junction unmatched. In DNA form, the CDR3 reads TGCAGTGCTAGTGAAGGACAGGGCGGAGGCTACACCTTC. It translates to CSASEGQGGGYTF.

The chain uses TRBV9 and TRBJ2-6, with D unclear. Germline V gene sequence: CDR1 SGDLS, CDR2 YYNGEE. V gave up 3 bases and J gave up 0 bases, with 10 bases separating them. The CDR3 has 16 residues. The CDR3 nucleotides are TGTGCCAGCAGCGCCCTGAGGAGCTCTGGGGCCAACGTCCTGACTTTC. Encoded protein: CASSALRSSGANVLTF.

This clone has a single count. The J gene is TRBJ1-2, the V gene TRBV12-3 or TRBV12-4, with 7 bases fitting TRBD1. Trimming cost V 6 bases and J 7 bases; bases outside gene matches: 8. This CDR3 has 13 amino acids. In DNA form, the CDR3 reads TGTGCCAGCAGACTTACAGGGGTAGGTGGCTACACCTTC. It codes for CASRLTGVGGYTF.